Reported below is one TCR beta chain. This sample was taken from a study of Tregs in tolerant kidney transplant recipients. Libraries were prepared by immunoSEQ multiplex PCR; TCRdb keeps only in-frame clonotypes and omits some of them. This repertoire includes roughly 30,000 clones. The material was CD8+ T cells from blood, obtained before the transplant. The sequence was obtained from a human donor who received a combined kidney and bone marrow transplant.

The sequenced CDR3 bases are TGTGCCAGTAGTATAGGTGCGGGCCACCCCTACGAG. Residues: CASSIGAGHPYE. The complete CDR3 protein is CASSIGAGHPYEQYF. V and J are TRBV19 and TRBJ2-7; D is perhaps TRBD2 (5 bases). The read is 3 residues too short to cover the CDR3 end, so that end is filled in from the germline J gene. V lost 1 base to trimming and J lost 2 bases, with 12 bases between them. Germline V CDR1 and CDR2: LNHDA, SQIVND (reference sequence). CDR3 length: 15 amino acids.